The rows below give T cell receptor beta chains drawn from one sample of a study of blood T cells in healthy people across ages. TCRdb re-called the 5' RACE reads through MiXCR, storing one row per CDR3 protein. The sample carries 650,000 to 800,000 distinct CDR3 sequences, approximately 44% recorded once. The sequencing sample was made of blood. All receptors come from a man aged 55 to 70 in good health. The CDR3 runs from the conserved cysteine through the conserved F or W. Clone sizes are given selectively: once, few, many, or a class where the clone is expanded.

size,V,J,CDR3
.,TRBV7-2,TRBJ2-3,CASSLEVLRGRNTDTQYF
few,TRBV29-1,TRBJ1-2,CSVDRGPLYGYTF
.,TRBV6-2/TRBV6-3,TRBJ1-5,CASSYPNNQPQHF
.,TRBV4-1,TRBJ2-7,CASSQVGAGSYEQYF
once,TRBV7-2,TRBJ1-3,CTGNTIYF
.,TRBV20-1,TRBJ2-2,CSARKGRANTGELFF
few,TRBV20-1,TRBJ1-1,CSASPRTVEAFF
few,TRBV10-3,TRBJ2-7,CAISERQNEQYF
few,TRBV3-1,TRBJ2-7,CASSRSGGSPYEQYF
.,TRBV9,TRBJ2-1,CASSPRAGPYNEQFF
.,TRBV4-1,TRBJ2-7,CASSQDLGQGGPTYEQYF
.,TRBV5-1,TRBJ2-3,CASSLRSTSGGADTQYF
.,TRBV9,.,CASSVGDQGEQYF
.,TRBV9,TRBJ1-1,CASSPHRGSGTEAFF
.,TRBV20-1,TRBJ2-5,CSARDPVAFGETQYF
.,TRBV5-1,TRBJ1-4,CTSSYGTAAENEKLFF
few,TRBV7-2,TRBJ2-1,CASSRPSGGAGNEQFF
.,TRBV16,TRBJ1-1,CASDQRAAGAHTEAFF
.,TRBV3-1,TRBJ2-1,CASSQVLTSGPGEQFF
.,TRBV6-5,TRBJ1-6,CASSYSNRANSPLHF
few,TRBV29-1,TRBJ1-6,CSVMTDFNSPLHF
.,TRBV11-3,TRBJ2-4,CASSLEFGPSKNIQYF
.,TRBV18,TRBJ2-1,CASSPGLGGNEQFF
few,TRBV5-1,TRBJ2-1,CASHAGSRGNEQFF
few,TRBV12-3/TRBV12-4,TRBJ2-1,CASRRSDLGEGEQFF
.,TRBV7-2,TRBJ2-5,CASSFLGHLPPETQYF
few,TRBV20-1,TRBJ2-5,CSASLGTTQYF
.,TRBV9,TRBJ2-2,CASSVAGENTGELFF
few,TRBV6-6,TRBJ1-5,CASSRQGYQPQHF
.,TRBV7-3,TRBJ2-2,CASSLTGPSNTGELFF
.,TRBV12-5,TRBJ1-5,CASGSVQGGTSNQPQHF
.,TRBV5-6,TRBJ2-3,CASSLLRGTPSTDTQYF
.,TRBV6-2/TRBV6-3,TRBJ1-1,CASSYSVTAEAFF
.,TRBV20-1,TRBJ1-2,CSALNEGATAYGYTF
.,TRBV7-2,TRBJ2-1,CASSSPLGEQFF
.,TRBV14,TRBJ2-6,CASSQVGTGILSGANVLTF